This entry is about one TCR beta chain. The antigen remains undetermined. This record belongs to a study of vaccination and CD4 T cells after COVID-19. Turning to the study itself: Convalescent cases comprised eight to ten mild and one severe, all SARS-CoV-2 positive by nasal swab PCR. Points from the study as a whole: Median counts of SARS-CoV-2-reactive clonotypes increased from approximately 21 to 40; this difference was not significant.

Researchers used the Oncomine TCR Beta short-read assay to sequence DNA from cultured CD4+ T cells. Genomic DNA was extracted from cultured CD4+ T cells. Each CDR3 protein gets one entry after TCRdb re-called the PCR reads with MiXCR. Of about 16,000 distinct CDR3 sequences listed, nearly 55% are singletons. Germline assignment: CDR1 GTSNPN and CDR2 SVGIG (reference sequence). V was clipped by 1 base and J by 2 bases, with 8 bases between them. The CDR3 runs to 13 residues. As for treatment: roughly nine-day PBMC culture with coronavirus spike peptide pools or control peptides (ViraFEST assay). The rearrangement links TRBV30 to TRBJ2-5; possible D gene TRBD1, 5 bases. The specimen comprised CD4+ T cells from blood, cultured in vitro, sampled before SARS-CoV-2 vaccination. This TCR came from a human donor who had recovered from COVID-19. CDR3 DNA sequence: TGTGCCTGGAGTGGGGGCTATCAAGAGACCCAGTACTTC. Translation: CAWSGGYQETQYF. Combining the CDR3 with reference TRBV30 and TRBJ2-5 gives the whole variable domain SQTIHQWPATLVQPVGSPLSLECTVEGTSNPNLYWYRQAAGRGLQLLFYSVGIGQISSEVPQNLSASRPQDRQFILSSKKLLLSDSGFYLCAWSGGYQETQYFGPGTRLLVL.